The clone carrying this TCR beta chain has only a few counts. Its target is not known. Template switching, a step in the protocol, added a universal primer site, and cDNA carried unique molecular identifiers. TCRdb passed the 5' RACE reads through MiXCR, listing each CDR3 protein once. The table records approximately 680,000 distinct CDR3 sequences, around 7.5% of them present only once. Trimming took 5 bases from V and 10 from J, leaving 16 bases between them. CDR1 and CDR2 from the germline V gene are SGHRS and YFSETQ. The CDR3 consists of 14 residues. This sample was included in a study of identical twins. Study-level results: Potential partial confounding of zero-insertion analyses by invariant MAIT and iNKT cells was noted.

Separately, the same data were catalogued under a study of yellow fever vaccine responses in identical twins.

Sequencing was done on a sample of PBMCs. The TCR was taken from a woman aged 18-35 years in good health. The chain employs TRBV5-1 and TRBJ1-6, with D hard to call. The chain's CDR3 is CASRPGSGVSPLHF. CDR3 coding DNA: TGCGCCAGCAGACCTGGCTCGGGTGTCTCACCCCTCCACTTT.